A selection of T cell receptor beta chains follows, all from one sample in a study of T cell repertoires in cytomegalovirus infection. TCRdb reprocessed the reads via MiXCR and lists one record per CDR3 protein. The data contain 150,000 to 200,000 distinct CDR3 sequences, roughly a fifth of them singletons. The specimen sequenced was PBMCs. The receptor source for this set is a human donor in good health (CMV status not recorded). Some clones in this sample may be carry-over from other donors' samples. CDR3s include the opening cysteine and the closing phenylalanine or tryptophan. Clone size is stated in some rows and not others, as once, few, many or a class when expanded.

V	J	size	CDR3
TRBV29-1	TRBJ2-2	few	CSVEESRTDTGELFF
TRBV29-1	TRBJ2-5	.	CSVRAGGSQYF
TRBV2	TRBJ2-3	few	CASSERVIAGVGDTQYF
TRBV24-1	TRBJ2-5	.	CATGAGGSKTQYF
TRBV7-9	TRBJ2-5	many	CASSLLDRDRGSETQYF
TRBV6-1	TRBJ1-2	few	CASSEGFLRNYGYTF
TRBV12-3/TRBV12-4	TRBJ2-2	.	CASSLVGGYTGELFF
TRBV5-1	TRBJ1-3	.	CASSPGQSGGNTIYF
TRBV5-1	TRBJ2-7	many	CASSSVVDQLSYEQYF
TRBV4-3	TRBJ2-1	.	CASSQDRVTYNEQFF
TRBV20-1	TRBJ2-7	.	CSARGSPVKEQYF
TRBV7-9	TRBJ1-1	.	CASSLGGQPEAFF
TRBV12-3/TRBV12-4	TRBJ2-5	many	CASSRRTVSAGQVKETQYF
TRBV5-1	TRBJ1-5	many	CASSLTTGNNQPQHF
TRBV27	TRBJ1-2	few	CASSFSSLGYGYTF
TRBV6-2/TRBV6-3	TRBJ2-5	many	CASSYAGVGGETQYF
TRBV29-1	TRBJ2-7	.	CSVEGQASYEQYF
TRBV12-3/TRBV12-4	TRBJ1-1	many	CASSLDHFTAVRVDTEAFF
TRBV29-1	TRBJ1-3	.	CSATRTGGDSGNTIYF
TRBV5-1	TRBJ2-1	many	CASSLGGSSDEQFF
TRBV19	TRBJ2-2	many	CASSIGGPGGPGELFF
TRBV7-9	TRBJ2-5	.	CASSLAGDRGGETPYF
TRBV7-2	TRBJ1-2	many	CASSERTGGSYGYTF
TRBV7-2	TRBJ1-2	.	CASSLGGERGLYGYTF